This T cell receptor (beta chain) was sequenced for a study of blood T cell repertoires in COVID-19. Looking at the study overall: Samples came from the United States, Italy and Spain, spanning acute and convalescent COVID-19. Sources were T cells, B-cell-depleted T cells, or PBMCs; the material itself was cDNA or gDNA.

Residents of about two dozen US areas, aged about 18 to 95 years, made up the participants. Germline V gene data show CDR1 as KGHDR and CDR2 as SFDVKD. This CDR3 has 16 amino acids. Trimming removed 5 bases from V and 4 bases from J; junction bases left unmatched: 12. Assay used: immunoSEQ multiplex PCR; TCRdb lists only in-frame clones, some missing. The sample lists more than 250,000 clones, approximately 90% occurring once. This clonotype originated in a woman in her forties with acute COVID-19. The chain combines TRBV24-1 with TRBJ2-5, with TRBD1 identical over 7 bases. What was sequenced was PBMCs or T cells enriched from blood (not recorded which). The CDR3 nucleotides read TGTGCCACCAGTGCTCCTGTCCCGGGACAGAGAGAGACCCAGTACTTC. Translation gives CATSAPVPGQRETQYF.